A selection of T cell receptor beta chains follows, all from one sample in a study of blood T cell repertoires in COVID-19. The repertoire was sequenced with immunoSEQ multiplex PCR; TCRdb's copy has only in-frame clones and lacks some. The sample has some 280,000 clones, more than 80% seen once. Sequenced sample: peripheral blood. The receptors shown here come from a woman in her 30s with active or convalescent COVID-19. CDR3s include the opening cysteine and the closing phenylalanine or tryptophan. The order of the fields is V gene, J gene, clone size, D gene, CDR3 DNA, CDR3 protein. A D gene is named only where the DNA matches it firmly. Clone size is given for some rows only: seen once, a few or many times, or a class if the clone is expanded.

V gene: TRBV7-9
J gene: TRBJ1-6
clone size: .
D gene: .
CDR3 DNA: TGTGCCAGCAGCTTAGTCCAATTTTCACCCCTCCACTTT
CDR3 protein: CASSLVQFSPLHF

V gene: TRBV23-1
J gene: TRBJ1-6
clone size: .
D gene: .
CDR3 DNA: TGCGCCAGCAGTCAATCGTCCAGAAGCTCCTATAATTCACCCCTCCACTTT
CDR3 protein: CASSQSSRSSYNSPLHF

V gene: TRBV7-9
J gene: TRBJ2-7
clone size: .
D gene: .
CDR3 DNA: TGTGCCAGCAGACCCTGGAGCGAAAGCTACGAGCAGTACTTC
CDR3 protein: CASRPWSESYEQYF

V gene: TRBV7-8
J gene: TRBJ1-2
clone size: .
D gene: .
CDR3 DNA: TGTGCCAGCAGCTTATTGTTCGGTCCGCCCGGTGGCTACACCTTC
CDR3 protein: CASSLLFGPPGGYTF

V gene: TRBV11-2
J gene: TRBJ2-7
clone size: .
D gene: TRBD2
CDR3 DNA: TGTGCCAGCAGCTCCTTAGCGGGGTCCTACGAGCAGTACTTC
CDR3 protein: CASSSLAGSYEQYF

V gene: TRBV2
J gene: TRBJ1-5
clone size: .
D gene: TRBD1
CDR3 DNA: TGTGCCAGCAGGAAGGGGGCTAGGGATCAGCCCCAGCATTTT
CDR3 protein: CASRKGARDQPQHF

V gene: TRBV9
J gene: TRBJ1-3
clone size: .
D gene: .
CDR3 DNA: TGTGCCAGCAGCCCTATGGGGGGTAGGGGTTTGGACACCATATATTTT
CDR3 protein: CASSPMGGRGLDTIYF

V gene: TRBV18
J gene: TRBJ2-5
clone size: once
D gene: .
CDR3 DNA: TGTGCCAGCTCACTTAGGGACTCTCAAGAGACCCAGTACTTC
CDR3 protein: CASSLRDSQETQYF

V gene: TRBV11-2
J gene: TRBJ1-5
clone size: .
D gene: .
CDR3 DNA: TGTGCCAGCAGCTCTTACCGAGGGGGTGTACAGCATTTT
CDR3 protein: CASSSYRGGVQHF

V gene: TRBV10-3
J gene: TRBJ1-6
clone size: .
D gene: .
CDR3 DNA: TGTGCCATCAGTAAGGGGGAAGGGGTTTCACCCCTCCACTTT
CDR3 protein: CAISKGEGVSPLHF

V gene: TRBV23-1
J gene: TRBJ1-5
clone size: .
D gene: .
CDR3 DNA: TGCGCCAGCAGCACGAGGGATTCTACCAGGGGGCCCCAGCATTTT
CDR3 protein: CASSTRDSTRGPQHF

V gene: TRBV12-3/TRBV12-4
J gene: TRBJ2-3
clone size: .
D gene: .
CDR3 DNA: TGTGCCAGCACCCCCGGGGTGGATACGCAGTATTTT
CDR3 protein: CASTPGVDTQYF

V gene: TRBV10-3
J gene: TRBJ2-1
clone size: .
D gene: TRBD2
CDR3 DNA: TGTGCCATCAGTGAGGAACTAGCGGGGGGGACGAATGAGCAGTTCTTC
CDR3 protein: CAISEELAGGTNEQFF

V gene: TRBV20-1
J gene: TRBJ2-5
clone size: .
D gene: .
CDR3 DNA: TGCAGTGCTAGTCCCCCACAGCTACAAGAGACCCAGTACTTC
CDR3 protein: CSASPPQLQETQYF

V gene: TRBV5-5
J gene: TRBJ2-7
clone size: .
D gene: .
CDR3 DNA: TGTGCCAGCAGCCTGGACGGGGAGATCTACGAGCAGTACTTC
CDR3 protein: CASSLDGEIYEQYF

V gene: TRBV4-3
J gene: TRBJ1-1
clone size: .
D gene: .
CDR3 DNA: TGCGCCAGCAGCCAAGATCGGGCAGGGGTGGACACTGAAGCTTTCTTT
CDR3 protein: CASSQDRAGVDTEAFF

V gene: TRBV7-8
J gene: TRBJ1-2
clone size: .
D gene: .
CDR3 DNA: TGTGCCAGCAGCTTAGTGAAGGGGATCTCAGGCGGCGGCTATGGCTACACCTTC
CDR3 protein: CASSLVKGISGGGYGYTF

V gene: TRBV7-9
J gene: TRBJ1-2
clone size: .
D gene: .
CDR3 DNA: TGTGCCAGCAGCTTAGCCAGGGGCGACTATGGCTACACCTTC
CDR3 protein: CASSLARGDYGYTF

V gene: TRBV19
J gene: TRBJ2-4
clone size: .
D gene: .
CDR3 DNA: TGTGCCAGTAGTTCCACAGGGCCTTCTGGAAACATTCAGTACTTC
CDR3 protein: CASSSTGPSGNIQYF

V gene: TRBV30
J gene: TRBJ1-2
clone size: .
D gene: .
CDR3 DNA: TGTGCCTACGGGGCTAACTATGGCTACACCTTC
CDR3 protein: CAYGANYGYTF

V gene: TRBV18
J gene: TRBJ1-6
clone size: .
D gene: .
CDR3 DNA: TGTGCCAGCTCACCAGGGGGAGGGTATAATTCACCCCTCCACTTT
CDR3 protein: CASSPGGGYNSPLHF

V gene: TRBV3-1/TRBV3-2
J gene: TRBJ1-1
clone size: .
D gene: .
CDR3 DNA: TGTGCCAGCAGTTATGGACAAAGCGCTTTCTTT
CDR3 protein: CASSYGQSAFF

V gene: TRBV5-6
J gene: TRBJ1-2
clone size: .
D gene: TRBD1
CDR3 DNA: TGTGCCAGCATCCCTACGGGACAGAACTATGGCTACACCTTC
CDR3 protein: CASIPTGQNYGYTF

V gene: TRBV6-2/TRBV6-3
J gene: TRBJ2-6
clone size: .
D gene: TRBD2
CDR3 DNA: TGTGCCAGCAGTCGCTTCCCGGGACTAAACTCTGGGGCCAACGTCCTGACTTTC
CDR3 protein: CASSRFPGLNSGANVLTF

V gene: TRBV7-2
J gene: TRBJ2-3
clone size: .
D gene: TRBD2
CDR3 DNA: TGTGCCAGCAGCTTACGGGCTAGCGGGCTCCTCACAGATACGCAGTATTTT
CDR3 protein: CASSLRASGLLTDTQYF

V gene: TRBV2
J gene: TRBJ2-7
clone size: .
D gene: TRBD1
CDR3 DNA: TGTGCCAGTATTAGACAGGGCAAACTCTACGAGCAGTACTTC
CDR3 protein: CASIRQGKLYEQYF

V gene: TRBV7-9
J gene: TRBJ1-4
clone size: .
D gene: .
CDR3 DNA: TGTGCCAGCAGCTTAGTCGGGAGCCAGAATGAAAAACTGTTTTTT
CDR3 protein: CASSLVGSQNEKLFF

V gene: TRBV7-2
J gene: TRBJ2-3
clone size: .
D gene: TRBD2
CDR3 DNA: TGTGCCAGCAGCTTAGTGCCTAGCGGGGGGTTCTCCACAGATACGCAGTATTTT
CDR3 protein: CASSLVPSGGFSTDTQYF

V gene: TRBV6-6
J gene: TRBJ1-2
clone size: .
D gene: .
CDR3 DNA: TGTGCCAGCAGCCCCGAGGAACTTAACTATGGCTACACCTTC
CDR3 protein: CASSPEELNYGYTF

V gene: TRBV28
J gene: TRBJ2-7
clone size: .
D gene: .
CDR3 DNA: TGTGCCAGCAAGCTTGCGGGGATGATACGTCCCTACGAGCAGTACTTC
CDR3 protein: CASKLAGMIRPYEQYF

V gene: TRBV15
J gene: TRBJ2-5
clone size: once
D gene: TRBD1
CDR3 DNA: TGTGCCACCAGGGAACAGGGGCAAGAGACCCAGTACTTC
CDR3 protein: CATREQGQETQYF

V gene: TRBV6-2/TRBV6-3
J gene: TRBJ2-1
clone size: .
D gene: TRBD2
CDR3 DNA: TGTGCCAGCAGCCCGTTAGCGGGGGGGGGTTTGCAGTTCTTC
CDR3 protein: CASSPLAGGGLQFF

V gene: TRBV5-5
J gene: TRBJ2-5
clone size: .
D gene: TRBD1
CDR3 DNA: TGTGCCAGCAGCTCCGGACAGGAGTGGGAGACCCAGTACTTC
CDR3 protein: CASSSGQEWETQYF

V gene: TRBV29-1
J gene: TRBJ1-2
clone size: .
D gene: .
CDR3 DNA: TGCAGCGTTGAGAGGGCTCGAGGCTACACCTTC
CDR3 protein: CSVERARGYTF

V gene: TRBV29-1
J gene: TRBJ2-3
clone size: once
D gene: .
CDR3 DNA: TGCAGCGTAGGGACAAAAATGTACCCGGCGCAGTATTTT
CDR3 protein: CSVGTKMYPAQYF

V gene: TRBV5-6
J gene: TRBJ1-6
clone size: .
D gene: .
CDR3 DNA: TGTGCCAGCAGCTTGCACGGGTTTAATTCACCCCTCCACTTT
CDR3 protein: CASSLHGFNSPLHF

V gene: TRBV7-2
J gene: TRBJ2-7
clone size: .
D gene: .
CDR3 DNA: TGTGCCAGCAGCTTAGGGGCCCGCGCCTACGAGCAGTACTTC
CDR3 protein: CASSLGARAYEQYF

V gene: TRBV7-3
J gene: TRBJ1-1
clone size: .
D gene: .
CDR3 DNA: TGTGCCAGCAGCTTAAGGGGGGGCACTGAAGCTTTCTTT
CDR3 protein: CASSLRGGTEAFF

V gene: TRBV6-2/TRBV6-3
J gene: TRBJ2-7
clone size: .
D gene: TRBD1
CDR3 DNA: TGTGCCAGCAGTTTAGTCCCGGAAGGGGGCCACGAGCAGTACTTC
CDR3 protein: CASSLVPEGGHEQYF

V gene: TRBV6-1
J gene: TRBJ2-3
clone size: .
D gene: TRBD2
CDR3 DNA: TGTGCCAGCAGTGGGCCGAGCGGGGCTAGCACAGATACGCAGTATTTT
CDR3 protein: CASSGPSGASTDTQYF

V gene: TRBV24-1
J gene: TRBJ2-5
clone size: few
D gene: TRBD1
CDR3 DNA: TGTGCCACCCGGGGACAGGGAGAGACCCAGTACTTC
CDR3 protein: CATRGQGETQYF

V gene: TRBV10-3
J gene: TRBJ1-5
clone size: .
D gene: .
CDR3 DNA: TGTGCCATCAGTGCGGACAGTAGCAATCAGCCCCAGCATTTT
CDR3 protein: CAISADSSNQPQHF

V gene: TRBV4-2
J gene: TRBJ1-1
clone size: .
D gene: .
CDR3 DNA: TGTGCCAGCAGCCCAGGGGTTCCGATGAACACTGAAGCTTTCTTT
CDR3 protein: CASSPGVPMNTEAFF

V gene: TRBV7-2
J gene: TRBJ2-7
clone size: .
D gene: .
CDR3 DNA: TGTGCCAGCAGCTTAGTGCGGCAGGGGGGATACGAGCAGTACTTC
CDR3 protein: CASSLVRQGGYEQYF

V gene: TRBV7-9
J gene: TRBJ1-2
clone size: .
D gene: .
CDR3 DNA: TGTGCCAGCAGCTTAGAGGGGAAAGGCGGTTCGCCCTATGGCTACACCTTC
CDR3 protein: CASSLEGKGGSPYGYTF

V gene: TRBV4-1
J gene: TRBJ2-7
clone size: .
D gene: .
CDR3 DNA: TGCGCCAGCAGCCAAGATGGAGGCCTCAACGAGCAGTACTTC
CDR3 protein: CASSQDGGLNEQYF

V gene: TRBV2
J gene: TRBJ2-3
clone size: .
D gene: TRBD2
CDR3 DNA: TGTGCCAGTCCCCTCGGCAGCGGGGTAACAGATACGCAGTATTTT
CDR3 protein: CASPLGSGVTDTQYF

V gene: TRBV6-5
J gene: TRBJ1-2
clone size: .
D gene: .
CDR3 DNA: TGTGCCAGCAGTTACTCGAGGCCAGGAAGGGGATATGGCTACACCTTC
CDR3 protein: CASSYSRPGRGYGYTF

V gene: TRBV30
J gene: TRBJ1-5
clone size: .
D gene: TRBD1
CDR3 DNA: TGTGCCTGGGCGGGACAGGGGATCTATAGCAATCAGCCCCAGCATTTT
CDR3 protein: CAWAGQGIYSNQPQHF

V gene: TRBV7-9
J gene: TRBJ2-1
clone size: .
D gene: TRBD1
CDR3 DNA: TGTGCCAGCAGCTCGGACAGGAGGAAGGTCGATGAGCAGTTCTTC
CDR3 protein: CASSSDRRKVDEQFF

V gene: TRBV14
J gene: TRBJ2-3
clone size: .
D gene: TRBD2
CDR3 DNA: TGTGCCAGCAGAACTAGCGGGGGGTCGAATACGCAGTATTTT
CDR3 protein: CASRTSGGSNTQYF

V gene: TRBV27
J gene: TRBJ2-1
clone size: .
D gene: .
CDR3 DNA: TGTGCCAGCAGTTCCCTGGGCCGGGGGAGAGACAATGAGCAGTTCTTC
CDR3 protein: CASSSLGRGRDNEQFF

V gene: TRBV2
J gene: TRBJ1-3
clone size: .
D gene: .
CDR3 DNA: TGTGCCAGCTGCAAGGACAGCTCCTCTGGAAACACCATATATTTT
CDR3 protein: CASCKDSSSGNTIYF

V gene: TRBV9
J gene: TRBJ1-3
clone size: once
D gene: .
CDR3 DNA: TGTGCCAGCAGCGCCGGGGGATCTGGAAACACCATATATTTT
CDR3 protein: CASSAGGSGNTIYF

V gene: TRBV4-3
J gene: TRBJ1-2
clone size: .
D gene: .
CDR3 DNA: TGCGCCAGCAGCCAAGGGTTAGGCCGGTCGGGATATGGCTACACCTTC
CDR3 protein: CASSQGLGRSGYGYTF

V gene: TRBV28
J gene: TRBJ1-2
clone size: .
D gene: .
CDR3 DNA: TGTGCCAGCAGTTTAGTTGCAGACACCTCAGGGGGCTACACCTTC
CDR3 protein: CASSLVADTSGGYTF

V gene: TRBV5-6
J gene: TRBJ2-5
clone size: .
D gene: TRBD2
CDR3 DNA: TGTGCCAGCAGCCAGGAGACTAGCGGGGAGTTTGAGACCCAGTACTTC
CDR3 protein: CASSQETSGEFETQYF

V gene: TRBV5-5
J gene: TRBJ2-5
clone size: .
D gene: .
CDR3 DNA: TGTGCCAGCAGCTTGGGGGACACTCAAGAGACCCAGTACTTC
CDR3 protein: CASSLGDTQETQYF

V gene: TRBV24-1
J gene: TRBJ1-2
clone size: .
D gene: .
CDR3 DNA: TGTGCCACCAGTGATCCTGACAGGAACTATGGCTACACCTTC
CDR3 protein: CATSDPDRNYGYTF